This record covers a single T cell receptor beta chain. The antigen remains unidentified. A much larger clonotype is one base distant, so this may be a read error. As handled by the study authors: ImmunoSEQ yielded junction-only sequences lacking quality scores, so filtering differed. Measured with immunoSEQ multiplex PCR; TCRdb has only the in-frame clones, and not every one. V, J and clone size reflect that table, while D and trimming were determined from the DNA. The sample lists approximately 940,000 clones, less than 85% occurring once. The data belong to a study of shared clonotypes between healthy human individuals. General study results and limits: Non-shared clonotypes displayed generation probabilities falling below those of clonotypes present in all four donors. Sampling covered blood only; tissue repertoires likely differ.

The CDR3 sequence is 12 residues long. V was trimmed by 6 bases and J by 0 bases, leaving 6 bases between them. Germline loops: CDR1 MNHEY, CDR2 SVGAGI. Only Caucasian adults living in Nashville, Tennessee served as donors. This chain joins TRBV6-5 and TRBJ2-7; no clear D gene. Sequencing was carried out using memory CD4+ T cells sorted from blood. Subset specified: CD45RA-negative fraction. The source of this sequence is a man younger than 35 in good health. The CDR3 sequence: CASSQDSYEQYF. CDR3 in DNA: TGTGCCAGCAGCCAGGACTCCTACGAGCAGTACTTC.